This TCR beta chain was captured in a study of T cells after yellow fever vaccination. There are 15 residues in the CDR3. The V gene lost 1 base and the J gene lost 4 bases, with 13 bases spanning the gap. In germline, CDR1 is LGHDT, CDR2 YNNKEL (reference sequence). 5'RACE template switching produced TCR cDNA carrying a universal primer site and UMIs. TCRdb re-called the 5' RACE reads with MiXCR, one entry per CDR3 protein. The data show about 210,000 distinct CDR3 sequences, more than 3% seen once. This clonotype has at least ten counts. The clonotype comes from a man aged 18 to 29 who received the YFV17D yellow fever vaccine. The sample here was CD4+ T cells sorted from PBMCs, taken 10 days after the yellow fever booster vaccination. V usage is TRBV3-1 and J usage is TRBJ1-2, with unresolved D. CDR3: CASSQGRAKPYGYTF. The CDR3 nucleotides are TGTGCCAGCAGCCAAGGGAGAGCTAAGCCCTATGGCTACACCTTC.